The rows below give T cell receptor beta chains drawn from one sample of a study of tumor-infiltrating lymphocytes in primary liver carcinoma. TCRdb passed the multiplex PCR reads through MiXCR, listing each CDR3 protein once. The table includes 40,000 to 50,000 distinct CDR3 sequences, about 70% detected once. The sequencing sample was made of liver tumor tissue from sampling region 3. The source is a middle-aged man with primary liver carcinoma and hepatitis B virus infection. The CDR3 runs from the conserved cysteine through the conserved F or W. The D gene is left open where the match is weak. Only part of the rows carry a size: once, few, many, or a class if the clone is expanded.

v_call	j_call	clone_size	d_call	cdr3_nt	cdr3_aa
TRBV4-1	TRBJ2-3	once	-	TGCGCCAGCAGCCCAGAGGTGGGGATAAGCACTGATACGCAGTATTTT	CASSPEVGISTDTQYF
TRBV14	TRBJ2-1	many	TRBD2	TGTGCCAGCAGCCCCTCACCGGGCGGGAGAGGTTACAATGAGCAGTTCTTC	CASSPSPGGRGYNEQFF
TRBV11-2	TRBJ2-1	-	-	TGTGCCGGCAGCTCGCGCCCCAGCGAGAGGATCTATGAGCAGTCCTTC	CAGSSRPSERIYEQSF
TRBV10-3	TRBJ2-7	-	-	TGTGCCATCAGTGAGATGGCAGGGATGGTCCGCAATCCCTACGAGCACTACTTC	CAISEMAGMVRNPYEHYF
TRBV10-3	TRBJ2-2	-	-	TGTGCCAGTACAGACTGGAAAACCGGGGAGCTGTTTTTT	CASTDWKTGELFF
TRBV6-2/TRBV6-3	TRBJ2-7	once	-	TGTGCCAACTTCACGCCGGTCCTCCATTCCTACGAGCAGTACTTC	CANFTPVLHSYEQYF
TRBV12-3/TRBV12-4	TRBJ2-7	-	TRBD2	TGTGCCAGCAGTTTAATCTCTAGCAGCCACGCGGGAGAGTACGAGCAGTACTTC	CASSLISSSHAGEYEQYF
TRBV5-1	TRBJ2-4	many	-	TGCGCCAGCAGCTTTGGGGATCTAGCCAAAAACATTCAGTACTTC	CASSFGDLAKNIQYF
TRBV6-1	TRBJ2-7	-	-	TGTGCCAGCACTGTAATGGCACACCGGGGTGACGAACAGTACTTC	CASTVMAHRGDEQYF
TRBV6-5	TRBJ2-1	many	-	TGTGCCAGCAGCCGTTCGGCCGGGTACAATGAGCAGTTCTTC	CASSRSAGYNEQFF
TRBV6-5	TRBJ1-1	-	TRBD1	TGTGTCAGCAGTTTCATCGACAGGGCTTCTGAAGCCTTCTTT	CVSSFIDRASEAFF
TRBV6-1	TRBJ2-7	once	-	TGTGCCAGCAGTGACCCCCCGGGGAACGAGCAGTATTTC	CASSDPPGNEQYF
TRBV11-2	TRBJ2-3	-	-	TGTGCGAGCAGCTCAATAGCGGTGAGCACAGATATGCTGTATTTT	CASSSIAVSTDMLYF
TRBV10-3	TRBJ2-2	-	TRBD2	TGTTCCATCAGTGAGCTAGTGACTAGCGGGAGGGCCCATACCGGGGAGCTGTTTTTT	CSISELVTSGRAHTGELFF
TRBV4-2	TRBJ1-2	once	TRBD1	TGTGCCAGCAGCCAAGAAGGGCAGGGGGACAACTATGGTTACACCTTC	CASSQEGQGDNYGYTF
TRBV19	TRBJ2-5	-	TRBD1	TGTGCCAGTAGTCGCCGACAGGGAGAGACCCAGTACTTC	CASSRRQGETQYF
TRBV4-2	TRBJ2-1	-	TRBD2	TGTGTCAACAGCCCGACTAGCGGGATCTCCTATAATGAGCAGTTCTTC	CVNSPTSGISYNEQFF
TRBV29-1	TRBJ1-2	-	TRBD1	TGTAGTATTACAACAGGGGGGACGGATGGCTACACCTTC	CSITTGGTDGYTF
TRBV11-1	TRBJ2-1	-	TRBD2	TGTGCCTGCAACCTGGGACTAGCGGGAGAAGTTGTCAATGAGCTATTCTTC	CACNLGLAGEVVNELFF
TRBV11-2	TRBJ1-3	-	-	TGTGTCTCAGACCAGGGAGCTGGAAACACCATATATTTC	CVSDQGAGNTIYF
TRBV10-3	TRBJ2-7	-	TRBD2	TGTACCATCAGTGACCCCCTAGGACTAGACTACGAGCAGTACTTC	CTISDPLGLDYEQYF
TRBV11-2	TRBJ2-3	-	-	TGTGCCAGCAGCACCCAGTATACGCTGTATTTT	CASSTQYTLYF
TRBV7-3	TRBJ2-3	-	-	TGTGCCAGCAGCGAGGGGACTTACACAGATACGCAGTATTTT	CASSEGTYTDTQYF
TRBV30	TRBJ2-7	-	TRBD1	TGTGTCTGGAGTCGGACAGGGGCTGGGGAGCAGTACTTC	CVWSRTGAGEQYF
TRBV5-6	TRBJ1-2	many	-	TGTGCCAGCAGCTTGGTGTGGGCGAACTATGGCTACACCTTC	CASSLVWANYGYTF
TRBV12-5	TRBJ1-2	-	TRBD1	TGTACTTGTGGTTTGGTCTTAGGACAGGGGCTCTATGGCTACACCTTC	CTCGLVLGQGLYGYTF
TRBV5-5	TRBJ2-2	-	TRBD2	TGTGCCAGTAGCGCTAGCGGGGGAGCTGGCAGGGAGCTGTTTTTT	CASSASGGAGRELFF
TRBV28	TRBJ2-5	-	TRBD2	TGTGCCAGCAGCTTGGGACTAGCGGAGGGACAAGAGACCCAGTACTTC	CASSLGLAEGQETQYF
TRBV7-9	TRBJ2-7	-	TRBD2	TGTGCCAGTAGCTTAGCGGGTCCCGTCTACGAGCAGTACTTC	CASSLAGPVYEQYF
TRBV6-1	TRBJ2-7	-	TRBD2	TGTGCCAGCATAGGGGACGGCGGGAGCACTTACGAGCAGTACTTC	CASIGDGGSTYEQYF
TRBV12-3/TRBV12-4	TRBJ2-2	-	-	TGTGCCAGTAGTCCTAGGCCCGGGGAGCTGTTTTTT	CASSPRPGELFF
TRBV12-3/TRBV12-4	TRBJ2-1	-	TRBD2	TGTGCCAGCAGCCCCTTTGGACTAGCGGGGGGCAGTGAGCAGTTCTTC	CASSPFGLAGGSEQFF
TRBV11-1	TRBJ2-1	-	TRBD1	TGTACCAGCAGCCCCCCCAGACAGGGGACCTACAATGAGCAGCTCTTC	CTSSPPRQGTYNEQLF
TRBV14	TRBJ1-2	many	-	TGTGCCAGCAGCCACACCAGCTTAGGCAGTTCTAACTATGGCTACACCTTC	CASSHTSLGSSNYGYTF
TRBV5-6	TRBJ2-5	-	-	TGTGCCAGCAGCTTGTTCGGCGTGGAAGGGACCCAGTACTTC	CASSLFGVEGTQYF
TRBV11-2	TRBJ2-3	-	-	TGTGCCGGCAGCTTAGCTTGGGCCAGGGGCGCGGATACGCAGTATTTT	CAGSLAWARGADTQYF
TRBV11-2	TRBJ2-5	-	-	TGTGTCAGCAGCTTAGGGAGTAGCGGACCGGAGGAGACCCAGTACTTC	CVSSLGSSGPEETQYF
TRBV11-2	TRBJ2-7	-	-	TGTGCAAGCAGCTTAATTGACATTGCCTACGAGCAGTACTTC	CASSLIDIAYEQYF
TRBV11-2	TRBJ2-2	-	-	TGTGCCAGCAGCTTAGACCGGCCCGAGGTCGGGGAACTGTTTTTT	CASSLDRPEVGELFF
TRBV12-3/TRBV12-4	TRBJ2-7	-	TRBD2	TGTGCCAGCAGATTAATCTCTAGTACCCACGCGGGAGGGTACGAGCAGTACTTC	CASRLISSTHAGGYEQYF
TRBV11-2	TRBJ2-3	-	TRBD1	TGTGCCAGCAGCCCCCACGGGACAGATACACAGTATTTT	CASSPHGTDTQYF
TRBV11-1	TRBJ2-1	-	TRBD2	TGTGTCGGCAGCCTGGGACTAGCAGGAGAAGCTGACAATGAGCAGTTCTTC	CVGSLGLAGEADNEQFF
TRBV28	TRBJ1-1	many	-	TGTGCCAGCAGTTTCTGGCAGGAAGGCACTGAAGCTTTCTTT	CASSFWQEGTEAFF
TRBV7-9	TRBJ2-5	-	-	TGTGCCAGCAGCTCGAGAGACGGGGGTGTTCAAGAGACCCAGTACTTC	CASSSRDGGVQETQYF
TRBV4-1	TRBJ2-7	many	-	TGCGCCAGCAGCCAAGCAAGCGGATCCTACGAGCAGTACTTC	CASSQASGSYEQYF
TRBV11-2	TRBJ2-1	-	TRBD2	TGTGCCCGCAGCTTGGATATCGGACTAGCCATGGGTGGGCTGTTCTTC	CARSLDIGLAMGGLFF
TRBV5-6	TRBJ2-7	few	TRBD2	TGTGCTAGCAGCTTCGGACTAGCGGGGTACTACGAGCACTACTTC	CASSFGLAGYYEHYF
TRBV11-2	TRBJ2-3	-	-	TGTGCCAGCAGAAAACCCGGGTCGGATACGCAGTATTTT	CASRKPGSDTQYF
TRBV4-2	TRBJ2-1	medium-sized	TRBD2	TGTGCCAGCAGCGTAACCGGGACTAGCGGGGACAATGAGCAGTTCTTC	CASSVTGTSGDNEQFF
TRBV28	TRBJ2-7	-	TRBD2	TGTGCCAGCAGATCTCTAGCGGGGGCCTACGAGCAGTACTTC	CASRSLAGAYEQYF
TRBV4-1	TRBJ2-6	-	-	TGCGCCACCAGCCAGTTACAAGAGGCTACTGGGGCCAACGCCCTGACTTTC	CATSQLQEATGANALTF
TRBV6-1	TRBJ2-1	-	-	TGTGCCAGCAGTGAACAGAATGATCAATTCTTC	CASSEQNDQFF
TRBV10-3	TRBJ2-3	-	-	TGTGACATCAGGACAGAGGGAAGGGGAGATACGCAGTATTTT	CDIRTEGRGDTQYF
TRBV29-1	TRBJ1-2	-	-	TGTAGCGTTGACCAGACAGTAGATGGTTACACCTTC	CSVDQTVDGYTF
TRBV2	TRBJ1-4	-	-	TGTGCCAACGGTTCCACAGGGCCCCTAGGCGAAAAACTGTTTTTT	CANGSTGPLGEKLFF
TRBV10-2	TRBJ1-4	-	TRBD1	TGCGCCAGCTGTGAAAGACAGGGGGTTGAGAAACTGTTTTTT	CASCERQGVEKLFF
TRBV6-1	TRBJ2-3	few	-	TGTGCCAGCAAGCGGACGGGGGATACGCGGTATTTT	CASKRTGDTRYF
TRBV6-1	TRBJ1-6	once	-	TGTGCCAACAGCATGGGTTATAATTCACCCCTCCACTTT	CANSMGYNSPLHF
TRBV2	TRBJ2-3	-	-	TGTGCCAGCAGTGATGAGATGGGAGCAGATACACAGTATTTT	CASSDEMGADTQYF
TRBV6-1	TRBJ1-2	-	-	TGTGCCAGCAGTGTAGCGCTTTGGGGAGTAGCCTATGGCTACACCTTC	CASSVALWGVAYGYTF